Listed below are T cell receptor beta chains from one sample, sequenced in a study of blood T cell repertoires in COVID-19. Generated by immunoSEQ multiplex PCR, the TCRdb table keeps only in-frame clones and is missing some. The profile shows 150,000 to 200,000 clones, around three quarters of them singletons. The sequenced material came from PBMCs or T cells enriched from blood (not recorded which). The origin of the receptors is a woman in her seventies in a cohort exposed to, infected with or recovered from COVID-19 (not recorded which). The CDR3 runs from the conserved cysteine through the conserved F or W. A D gene is named only where the DNA matches it firmly. Size is stated for part of the rows, as once, few or many counts, or as a class when the clone is expanded.

size | D | J | V | DNA | CDR3
. | . | TRBJ2-7 | TRBV15 | TGTGCCACCAGCTCAAGGGGGGGGCATAGCTCCTACGAGCAGTACTTC | CATSSRGGHSSYEQYF
. | . | TRBJ2-3 | TRBV16 | TGTGCCAGCAGCCAATCGGGCCGACCAGATACGCAGTATTTT | CASSQSGRPDTQYF
. | . | TRBJ1-2 | TRBV11-3 | TGTGCCAGCAGCTTAGATAGCCAGAATGCCTATGGCTACACCTTC | CASSLDSQNAYGYTF
. | . | TRBJ2-3 | TRBV28 | TGTGCCAGCCAGTTCTCCCCAGGAGGAACAGATACGCAGTATTTT | CASQFSPGGTDTQYF
. | TRBD1 | TRBJ2-7 | TRBV28 | TGTGCCAGCAGTCCTAGTGCCTGGACAGGGGGCAACGAGCAGTACTTC | CASSPSAWTGGNEQYF
once | . | TRBJ1-6 | TRBV5-6 | TGTGCCAGCAGCTTGCTCAGCTCCTATAATTCACCCCTCCACTTT | CASSLLSSYNSPLHF
. | TRBD2 | TRBJ2-5 | TRBV5-4 | TGTGCCAGCAGCTTGAGCCTAGCGGGGGCGGAGGGGACCCAGTACTTC | CASSLSLAGAEGTQYF
. | TRBD2 | TRBJ2-1 | TRBV7-3 | TGTGCCAGCAGCTTATATCCGGGAGGGCCTCCCCCCTACAATGAGCAGTTCTTC | CASSLYPGGPPPYNEQFF
once | . | TRBJ2-1 | TRBV7-2 | TGTGCCAGCAGCACGGGACTGAACAATGAGCAGTTCTTC | CASSTGLNNEQFF
. | . | TRBJ1-2 | TRBV19 | TGTGCCAGTAGTACAGGGGACTATGGCTACACCTTC | CASSTGDYGYTF
few | TRBD2 | TRBJ2-3 | TRBV5-4 | TGTGCCAGCAGCTTGGTAGCGGGAGAATCAGATACGCAGTATTTT | CASSLVAGESDTQYF
. | . | TRBJ2-7 | TRBV28 | TGTGCCAGCAGTTTGGTAGGGGACTACGAGCAGTACTTC | CASSLVGDYEQYF
. | . | TRBJ2-7 | TRBV7-2 | TGTGCCAGCAGCGTTTCAGCGGGTCCAACCTACGAGCAGTACTTC | CASSVSAGPTYEQYF
. | TRBD1 | TRBJ1-4 | TRBV2 | TGTGCCAGCAGGCAAACGTCAGGGGGCGGTGAAAAACTGTTTTTT | CASRQTSGGGEKLFF
. | . | TRBJ1-1 | TRBV6-5 | TGTGCCAGCAAGGGCAAAGGCGCGGGGAACACTGAAGCTTTCTTT | CASKGKGAGNTEAFF
. | TRBD1 | TRBJ1-2 | TRBV14 | TGTGCCAGCAGCCGCCAGACAGGGGGATATGGCTACACCTTC | CASSRQTGGYGYTF
. | . | TRBJ2-1 | TRBV7-9 | TGTGCCAGCAGCGAGCTGGGGCTCCGGAACGATGAGCAGTTCTTC | CASSELGLRNDEQFF
. | TRBD1 | TRBJ2-6 | TRBV7-3 | TGTGCCAGCAGCCCCACAGGGGGCGCTGGGGCCAACGTCCTGACTTTC | CASSPTGGAGANVLTF
. | . | TRBJ1-5 | TRBV19 | TGTGCCAGTAGTATACGGGACACTAGCAATCAGCCCCAGCATTTT | CASSIRDTSNQPQHF
. | TRBD1 | TRBJ2-1 | TRBV5-5 | TGTGCCAGCAGCTCGGGACAGGGGCGGAATGAGCAGTTCTTC | CASSSGQGRNEQFF
. | . | TRBJ2-7 | TRBV27 | TGTGCCAGCAGTTTTGGGCAGTCCTACGAGCAGTACTTC | CASSFGQSYEQYF
. | TRBD1 | TRBJ1-2 | TRBV7-2 | TGTGCCAGCAGCTTAGCGCCGGGACAGGGGGATGGCTACACCTTC | CASSLAPGQGDGYTF
many | . | TRBJ2-1 | TRBV7-3 | TGTGCCAGCAGCTTAGGGCTAGCTTATGAGCAGTTCTTC | CASSLGLAYEQFF
few | . | TRBJ1-6 | TRBV28 | TGTGCCAGCAACGGAGGGAGCTCCTATAATTCACCCCTCCACTTT | CASNGGSSYNSPLHF
. | TRBD2 | TRBJ2-2 | TRBV19 | TGTGCCAGTAGTATCACAGCGGCGGGAGCGGGAACCGGGGAGCTGTTTTTT | CASSITAAGAGTGELFF
once | . | TRBJ2-7 | TRBV7-8 | TGTGCCAGCAGCCGGACTACCGGGGAGCAGTACTTC | CASSRTTGEQYF
. | . | TRBJ1-1 | TRBV4-1 | TGCGCCAGCAGAATGAGGGGAGGCACTGAAGCTTTCTTT | CASRMRGGTEAFF
. | . | TRBJ1-3 | TRBV4-2 | TGTGCCAGCAGCCAAGGTCAGGGGCGCTCTGGAAACACCATATATTTT | CASSQGQGRSGNTIYF
. | . | TRBJ1-5 | TRBV7-2 | TGTGCCAGCAGCTTAGGGCAGGGAGGTCAGCCCCAGCATTTT | CASSLGQGGQPQHF
. | TRBD1 | TRBJ2-5 | TRBV11-1 | TGTGCCAGCAGCTCCGGACAGGGGATGGGGGAGACCCAGTACTTC | CASSSGQGMGETQYF
. | . | TRBJ1-5 | TRBV2 | TGTGCCAGCAGGCAGGGGATAGGGGGCAATCAGCCCCAGCATTTT | CASRQGIGGNQPQHF
. | TRBD2 | TRBJ2-7 | TRBV4-3 | TGCGCCAGCAGCCAAGTGGGCGGGGGACTTACGCAGCAGTACTTC | CASSQVGGGLTQQYF
. | TRBD2 | TRBJ2-1 | TRBV15 | TGTGCCACCAGCAAGACTAGCGGGAGAGGCAATGAGCAGTTCTTC | CATSKTSGRGNEQFF